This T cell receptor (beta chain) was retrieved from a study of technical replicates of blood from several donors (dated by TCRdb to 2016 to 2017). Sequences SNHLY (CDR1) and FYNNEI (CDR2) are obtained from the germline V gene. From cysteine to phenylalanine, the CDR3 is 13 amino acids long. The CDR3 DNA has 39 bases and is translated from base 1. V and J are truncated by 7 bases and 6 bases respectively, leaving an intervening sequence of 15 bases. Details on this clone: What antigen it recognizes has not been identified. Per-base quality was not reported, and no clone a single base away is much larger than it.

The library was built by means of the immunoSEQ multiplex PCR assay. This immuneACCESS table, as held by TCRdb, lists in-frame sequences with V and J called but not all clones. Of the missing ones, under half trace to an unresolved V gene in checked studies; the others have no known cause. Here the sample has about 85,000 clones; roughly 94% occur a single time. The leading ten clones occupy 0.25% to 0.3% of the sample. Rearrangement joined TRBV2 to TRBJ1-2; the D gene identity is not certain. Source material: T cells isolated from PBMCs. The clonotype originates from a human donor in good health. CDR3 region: CASIVGVLDGYTF. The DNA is TGTGCCAGCATAGTCGGGGTATTAGATGGCTACACCTTC.